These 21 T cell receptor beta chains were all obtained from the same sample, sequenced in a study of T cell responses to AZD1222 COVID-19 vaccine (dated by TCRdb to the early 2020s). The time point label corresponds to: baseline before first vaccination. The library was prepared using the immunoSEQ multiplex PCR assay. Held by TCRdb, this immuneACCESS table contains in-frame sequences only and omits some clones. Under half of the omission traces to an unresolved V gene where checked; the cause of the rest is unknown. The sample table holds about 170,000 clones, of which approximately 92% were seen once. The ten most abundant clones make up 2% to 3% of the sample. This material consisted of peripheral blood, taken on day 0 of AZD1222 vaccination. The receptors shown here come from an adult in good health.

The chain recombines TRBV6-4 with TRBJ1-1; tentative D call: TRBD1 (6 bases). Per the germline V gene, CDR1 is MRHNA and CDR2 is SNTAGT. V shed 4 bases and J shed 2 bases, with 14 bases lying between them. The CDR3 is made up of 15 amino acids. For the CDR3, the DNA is TGTGCCAGCAGTGTTTCCAGGGGAGTAAACACTGAAGCTTTCTTT. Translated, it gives CASSVSRGVNTEAFF.

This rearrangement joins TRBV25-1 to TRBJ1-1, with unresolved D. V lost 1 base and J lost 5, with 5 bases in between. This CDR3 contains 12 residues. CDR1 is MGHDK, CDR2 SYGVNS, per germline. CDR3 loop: CASSESWTEAFF. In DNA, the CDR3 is TGTGCCAGCAGTGAATCCTGGACTGAAGCTTTCTTT. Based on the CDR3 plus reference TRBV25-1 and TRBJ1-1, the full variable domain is EADIYQTPRYLVIGTGKKITLECSQTMGHDKMYWYQQDPGMELHLIHYSYGVNSTEKGDLSSESTVSRIRTEHFPLTLESARPSHTSQYLCASSESWTEAFFGQGTRLTVV.

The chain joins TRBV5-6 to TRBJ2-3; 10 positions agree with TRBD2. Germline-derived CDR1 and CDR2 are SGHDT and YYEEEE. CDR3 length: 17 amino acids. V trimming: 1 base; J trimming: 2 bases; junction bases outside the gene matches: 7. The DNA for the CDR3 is TGTGCCAGCAGCTTGTCGGCTAGCGGGGGAAACACAGATACGCAGTATTTT. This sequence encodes CASSLSASGGNTDTQYF.

DNA of the CDR3: TGCGCCAGCAGCTTGGGACAGGGGAGGACTAGTGGCTACACCTTC. Translation: CASSLGQGRTSGYTF. The V and J genes are TRBV5-1 and TRBJ1-2, with TRBD1 identical over 8 bases. Germline V gene data show CDR1 as SGHRS and CDR2 as YFSETQ. With V trimmed by 0 bases and J by 7 bases, 8 bases remained unmatched. This CDR3 is 15 amino acids long. The variable domain in full, completed from reference TRBV5-1 and TRBJ1-2, reads KAGVTQTPRYLIKTRGQQVTLSCSPISGHRSVSWYQQTPGQGLQFLFEYFSETQRNKGNFPGRFSGRQFSNSRSEMNVSTLELGDSALYLCASSLGQGRTSGYTFGSGTRLTVV.

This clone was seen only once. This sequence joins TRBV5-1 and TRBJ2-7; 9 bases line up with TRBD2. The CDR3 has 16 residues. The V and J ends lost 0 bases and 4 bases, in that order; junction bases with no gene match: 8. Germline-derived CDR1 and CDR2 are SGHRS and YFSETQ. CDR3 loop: CASSLGPGLADYEQYF. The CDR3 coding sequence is TGCGCCAGCAGCTTGGGACCGGGACTAGCCGATTACGAGCAGTACTTC.

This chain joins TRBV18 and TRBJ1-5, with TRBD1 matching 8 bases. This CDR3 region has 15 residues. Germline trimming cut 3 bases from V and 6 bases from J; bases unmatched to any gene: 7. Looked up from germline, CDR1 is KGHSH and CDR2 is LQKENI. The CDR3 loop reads CASSPAAGTGQPQHF. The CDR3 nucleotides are TGTGCCAGCTCACCTGCGGCAGGGACAGGTCAGCCCCAGCATTTT.

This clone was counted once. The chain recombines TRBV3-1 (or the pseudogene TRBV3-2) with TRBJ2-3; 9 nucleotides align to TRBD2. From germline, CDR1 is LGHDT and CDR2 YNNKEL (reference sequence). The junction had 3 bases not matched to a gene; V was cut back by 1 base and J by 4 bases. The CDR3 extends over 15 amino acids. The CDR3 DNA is TGTGCCAGCAGCCAAGTAGCGGGAGTCGCAGATACGCAGTATTTT. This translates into CASSQVAGVADTQYF.

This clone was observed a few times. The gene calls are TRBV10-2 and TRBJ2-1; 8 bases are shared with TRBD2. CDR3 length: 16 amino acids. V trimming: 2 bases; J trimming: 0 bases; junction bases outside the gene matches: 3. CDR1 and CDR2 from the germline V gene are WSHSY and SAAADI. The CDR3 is CASSEPSGSSYNEQFF. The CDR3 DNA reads TGCGCCAGCAGTGAGCCCAGCGGGAGCTCCTACAATGAGCAGTTCTTC.

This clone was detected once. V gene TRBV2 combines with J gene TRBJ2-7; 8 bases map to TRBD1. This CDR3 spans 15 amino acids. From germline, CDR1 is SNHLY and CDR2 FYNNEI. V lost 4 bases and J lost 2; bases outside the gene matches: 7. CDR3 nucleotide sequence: TGTGCCAGCAGTGCGTACCGGACAGGGCCCTACGAGCAGTACTTC. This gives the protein CASSAYRTGPYEQYF.

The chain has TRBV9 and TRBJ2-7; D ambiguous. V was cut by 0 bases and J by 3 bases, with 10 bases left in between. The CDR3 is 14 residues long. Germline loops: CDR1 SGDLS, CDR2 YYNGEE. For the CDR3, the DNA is TGTGCCAGCAGCGTAGCTTCCGTGGACTACGAGCAGTACTTC. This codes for CASSVASVDYEQYF.

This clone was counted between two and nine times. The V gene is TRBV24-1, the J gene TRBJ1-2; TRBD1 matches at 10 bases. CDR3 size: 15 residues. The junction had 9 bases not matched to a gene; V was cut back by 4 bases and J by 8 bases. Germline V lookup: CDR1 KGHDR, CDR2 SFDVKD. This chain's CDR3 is CATSDPRQGADGYTF. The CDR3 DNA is TGTGCCACCAGTGACCCCCGACAGGGGGCTGACGGCTACACCTTC.

CDR3 bases: TGTGCCAGCAGCTCCTTGGGTGTTAGTGGTGCAATGCGAGAGACCCAGTACTTC. Its protein product is CASSSLGVSGAMRETQYF. The chain combines TRBV5-6 with TRBJ2-5; D uncertain. This CDR3 is 18 amino acids long. Germline CDR1 SGHDT, CDR2 YYEEEE. Trimming removed 3 bases from V and 4 bases from J, with 25 bases in between.

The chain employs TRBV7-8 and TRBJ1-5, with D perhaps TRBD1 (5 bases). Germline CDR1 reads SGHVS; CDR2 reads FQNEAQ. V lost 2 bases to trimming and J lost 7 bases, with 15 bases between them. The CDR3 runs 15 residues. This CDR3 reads CASSLIRLAGQPQHF. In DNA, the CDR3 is TGTGCCAGCAGCTTAATCCGTCTAGCAGGGCAGCCCCAGCATTTT.

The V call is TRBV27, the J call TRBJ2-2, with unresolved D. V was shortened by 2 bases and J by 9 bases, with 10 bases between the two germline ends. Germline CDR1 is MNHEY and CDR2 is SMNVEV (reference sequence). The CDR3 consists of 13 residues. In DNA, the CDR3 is TGTGCCAGCAGTTTACTAGGTTCCCGGGAGCTGTTTTTT. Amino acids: CASSLLGSRELFF.

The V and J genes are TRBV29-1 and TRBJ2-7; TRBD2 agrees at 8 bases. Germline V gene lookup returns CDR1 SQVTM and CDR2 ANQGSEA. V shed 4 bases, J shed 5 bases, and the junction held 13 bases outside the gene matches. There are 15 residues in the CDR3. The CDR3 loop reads CSVGGLVQGPNEQYF. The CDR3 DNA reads TGCAGCGTTGGGGGACTAGTCCAAGGACCGAACGAGCAGTACTTC.

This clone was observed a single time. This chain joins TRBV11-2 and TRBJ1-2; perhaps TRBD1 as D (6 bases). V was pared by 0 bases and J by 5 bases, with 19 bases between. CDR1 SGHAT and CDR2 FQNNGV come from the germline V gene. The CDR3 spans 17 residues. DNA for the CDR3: TGTGCCAGCAGCTTAGAGCCCCCGTGGGGGGCAGGATATGGCTACACCTTC. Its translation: CASSLEPPWGAGYGYTF.

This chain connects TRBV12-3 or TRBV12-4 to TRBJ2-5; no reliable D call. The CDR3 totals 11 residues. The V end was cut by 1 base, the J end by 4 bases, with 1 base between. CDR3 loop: CASSLGETQYF. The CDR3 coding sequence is TGTGCCAGCAGTTTAGGAGAGACCCAGTACTTC.

The chain's CDR3 is CASGAGTFNEQFF. The CDR3 bases are TGTGCCAGTGGAGCGGGGACTTTCAATGAGCAGTTCTTC. The V call is TRBV9, the J call TRBJ2-1, with 7 bases lining up with TRBD2. CDR3 size: 13 residues. Germline V CDR1 and CDR2: SGDLS, YYNGEE. The ends lost 8 bases at V and 6 bases at J; junction bases unmatched: 8.

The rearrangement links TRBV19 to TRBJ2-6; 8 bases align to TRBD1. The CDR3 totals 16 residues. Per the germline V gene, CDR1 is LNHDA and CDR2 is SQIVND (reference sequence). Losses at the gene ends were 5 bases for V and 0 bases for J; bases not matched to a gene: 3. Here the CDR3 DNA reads TGTGCCAGTAGTCCCACAGGGGGCTCTGGGGCCAACGTCCTGACTTTC. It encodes CASSPTGGSGANVLTF. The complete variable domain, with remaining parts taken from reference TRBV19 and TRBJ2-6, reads DGGITQSPKYLFRKEGQNVTLSCEQNLNHDAMYWYRQDPGQGLRLIYYSQIVNDFQKGDIAEGYSVSREKKESFPLTVTSAQKNPTAFYLCASSPTGGSGANVLTFGAGSRLTVL.

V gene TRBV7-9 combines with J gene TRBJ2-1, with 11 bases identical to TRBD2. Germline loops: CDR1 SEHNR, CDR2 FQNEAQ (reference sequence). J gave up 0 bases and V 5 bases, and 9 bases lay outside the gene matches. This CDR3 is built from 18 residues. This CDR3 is CASSQSGLAGSSYNEQFF. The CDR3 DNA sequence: TGTGCCAGCAGCCAATCTGGACTAGCGGGTTCCTCCTACAATGAGCAGTTCTTC.

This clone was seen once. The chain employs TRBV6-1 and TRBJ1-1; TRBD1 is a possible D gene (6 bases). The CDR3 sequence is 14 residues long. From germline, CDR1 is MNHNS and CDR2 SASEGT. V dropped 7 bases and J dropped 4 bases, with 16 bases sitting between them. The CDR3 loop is CASTSRGWGTEAFF. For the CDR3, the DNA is TGTGCCAGCACATCCAGGGGTTGGGGCACTGAAGCTTTCTTT.